These 20 T cell receptor beta chains originate from one sample sequenced in a study of post-analysis software for immune sequencing data. Whole-study findings and limits: The five TRBV segments detected at higher frequency in patients than in controls included TRBV5-6, TRBV5-1 and TRBV20-1.

These receptors have no identified antigens. Unique molecular identifiers featured in each of the TCR beta cDNA libraries. TCRdb re-derived calls from the PCR reads in MiXCR, one entry per CDR3 protein. Here the sample spans about 150,000 distinct CDR3 sequences, 30% being singletons. The sequenced sample consisted of blood. The receptors were sampled from a girl aged 10 to 17 with multiple sclerosis.

This clonotype was seen a handful of times. This chain links TRBV3-1 with TRBJ2-5; no clear D gene. V was pared by 0 bases and J by 1 base, with 0 bases between. The CDR3 runs to 12 residues. Looked up from germline, CDR1 is LGHDT and CDR2 is YNNKEL (reference sequence). CDR3 protein: CASSQDQETQYF. As DNA, the CDR3 is TGTGCCAGCAGCCAAGACCAAGAGACCCAGTACTTC.

V is TRBV9 and J is TRBJ1-1, with D possibly matching TRBD1 (5 bases). CDR1 and CDR2 from the germline V gene are SGDLS and YYNGEE. The CDR3 extends over 12 amino acids. The V gene lost 3 bases and the J gene lost 8 bases, with 11 bases spanning the gap. The CDR3 loop reads CASSDGTGEAFF. DNA of the CDR3: TGTGCCAGCAGCGACGGGACGGGAGAAGCTTTCTTT.

This clonotype was counted many times. The chain recombines TRBV5-1 with TRBJ2-7; D gene ambiguous. The V end lost 1 base, the J end lost 2 bases, and 13 bases lay between the germline ends. CDR1 is SGHRS, CDR2 YFSETQ, per germline. The CDR3 is made up of 15 amino acids. CDR3 protein: CASSLTILGPYEQYF. CDR3 coding DNA: TGCGCCAGCAGCTTGACGATTTTAGGCCCCTACGAGCAGTACTTC.

This chain links TRBV28 with TRBJ2-4; TRBD2 matches at 7 bases. The germline V gene has CDR1 MDHEN and CDR2 SYDVKM. This CDR3 region has 18 residues. With V trimmed by 3 bases and J by 0 bases, 11 bases remained unmatched. The CDR3 here is CASSLNMGGRLAKNIQYF. CDR3 DNA sequence: TGTGCCAGCAGTTTGAATATGGGGGGGAGGCTAGCCAAAAACATTCAGTACTTC.

J is TRBJ2-2 and V is TRBV7-8; D not certain. The germline V and J ends were trimmed by 5 bases and 4 bases, with 17 bases remaining between them. Germline V gives CDR1 SGHVS, CDR2 FQNEAQ. This CDR3 is built from 16 residues. The CDR3 loop is CASSPLVADGTGELFF. The CDR3 DNA reads as TGTGCCAGCAGCCCACTTGTCGCGGACGGCACCGGGGAGCTGTTTTTT.

The genes are TRBV15 and TRBJ2-2; 8 bases are a match to TRBD1. CDR3 length: 17 amino acids. Germline V CDR1 and CDR2: LNHNV, YYDKDF (reference sequence). The ends lost 0 bases at V and 3 bases at J; junction bases unmatched: 6. The CDR3, as DNA: TGTGCCACCAGCAGAGATGTGACAGGGGTATACACCGGGGAGCTGTTTTTT. Its protein is CATSRDVTGVYTGELFF.

On this clonotype itself: A much bigger clone sits one base away, suggesting this may be a read error. CDR3 bases: TGCGCCAGCAGCCAAGAGCGGGGGGGCGAGCAGTACTTC. Translation gives CASSQERGGEQYF. The chain is built from TRBV4-1 and TRBJ2-5; 9 bases map to TRBD2. Judging by the DNA end, TRBJ2-7 fits better; the J call may be wrong. CDR3 length: 13 amino acids. Germline lookup yields CDR1 MGHRA and CDR2 YSYEKL.

This clonotype was observed a handful of times. The chain carries TRBV20-1 and TRBJ1-6, with 12 bases lining up with TRBD1. This CDR3 comprises 15 residues. J was trimmed by 9 bases and V by 5 bases; bases with no gene match: 8. CDR1 and CDR2 from the germline V gene are DFQATT and SNEGSKA (reference sequence). CDR3 nucleotide sequence: TGCAGTGCTTCCCGGGACAGGGGGCCGGGTTCACCCCTCCACTTT. Encoded protein: CSASRDRGPGSPLHF.

Ten or more counts support this clonotype. J is TRBJ2-1 and V is TRBV12-3 or TRBV12-4; TRBD2 might be the D (5 bases). The CDR3 consists of 14 residues. V lost 4 bases and J 7 bases, leaving 14 bases between the germline ends. The CDR3: CASSSQNRGNEQFF. The CDR3 DNA follows: TGTGCCAGCAGTTCCCAGAACCGGGGTAATGAGCAGTTCTTC.

This clonotype was counted many times. This chain uses TRBV29-1 with TRBJ2-1; 9 bases match TRBD2. Unmatched junction bases numbered 10, after V lost 8 bases and J lost 8 bases. The CDR3 totals 13 residues. Germline V gene sequence: CDR1 SQVTM, CDR2 ANQGSEA. The CDR3 bases are TGCAGCTTCGAGCGGGAGGTAGGCTATGAGCAGTTCTTC. This codes for CSFEREVGYEQFF.

This chain links TRBV7-7 with TRBJ2-1; TRBD2 matches 11 bases. Near its end, the DNA agrees better with TRBJ2-7, so the J call may be wrong. Germline CDR1 and CDR2: SSHAT and FNYEAQ (reference sequence). This CDR3 contains 18 residues. The CDR3 protein is CASSLGTSGPLSYNEQYF. The CDR3 bases are TGTGCCAGCAGCTTAGGGACTAGCGGGCCCTTATCCTACAATGAGCAGTACTTC.

Notes on this clonotype: This could be a read error, since a much larger clone is one nucleotide away. The V call is TRBV6-1, the J call TRBJ2-7; 10 positions agree with TRBD1. The V gene's germline CDR1 is MNHNS and CDR2 SASEGT. There are 15 residues in the CDR3. With 3 bases clipped from V and 4 bases from J, the junction kept 6 bases outside the gene matches. CDR3 amino acids: CASSDWGQGRYEQYF. In DNA form, the CDR3 reads TGTGCCAGCAGTGACTGGGGACAGGGGAGGTACGAGCAGTACTTC.

The chain uses TRBV27 and TRBJ2-1; D call uncertain. In germline, CDR1 is MNHEY, CDR2 SMNVEV (reference sequence). The CDR3 length is 14 residues. Trimming pared 10 bases from V and 3 bases from J, leaving 16 bases between. The CDR3 here is CAKSGKGYYNEQFF. The CDR3 bases are TGTGCCAAATCCGGCAAGGGCTACTACAATGAGCAGTTCTTC.

The chain employs TRBV3-1 and TRBJ2-3, with 9 bases lining up with TRBD2. The CDR3 sequence is 17 residues long. CDR1 is LGHDT, CDR2 YNNKEL, per germline (reference sequence). Unmatched junction bases numbered 7, after V lost 0 bases and J lost 3 bases. CDR3 protein: CASSQEFGSGSTDTQYF. The CDR3, as DNA: TGTGCCAGCAGCCAAGAATTTGGTAGCGGGAGTACAGATACGCAGTATTTT.

This sequence joins TRBV5-1 and TRBJ2-5; 7 bases agree with TRBD1. This CDR3 has 16 amino acids. Per the germline V gene, CDR1 is SGHRS and CDR2 is YFSETQ. V shed 1 base and J 0 bases; nucleotides not matched to a gene: 6. CDR3 in DNA: TGCGCCAGCAGCTTGATTAAGGGGGCAGACCAAGAGACCCAGTACTTC. Its translation: CASSLIKGADQETQYF.

Within the sample, this clonotype is medium-sized. This chain connects TRBV4-1 to TRBJ2-1; D tentatively fits TRBD1 or TRBD2 (5 bases each). The CDR3 contains 14 residues. Germline V lookup: CDR1 MGHRA, CDR2 YSYEKL. The V and J ends lost 6 bases and 3 bases respectively, with 12 bases between them. CDR3 region: CASRGTGFYNEQFF. The CDR3 region has the DNA TGCGCCAGCAGGGGGACGGGATTCTACAATGAGCAGTTCTTC.

This clonotype was found many times. V gene TRBV5-1 combines with J gene TRBJ2-7; 13 bases align to TRBD2. Germline lookup yields CDR1 SGHRS and CDR2 YFSETQ. V trimming: 0 bases; J trimming: 3 bases; junction bases outside the gene matches: 3. This CDR3 contains 16 residues. In DNA, the CDR3 is TGCGCCAGCAGCTTGGGGGGGACTAGCGGGAACTACGAGCAGTACTTC. This encodes CASSLGGTSGNYEQYF.

This chain joins TRBV28 and TRBJ2-3; the match to TRBD2 covers 12 bases. With 6 bases clipped from V and 5 bases from J, the junction kept 12 bases outside the gene matches. The CDR3 runs 17 residues. CDR1 is MDHEN and CDR2 is SYDVKM in the germline V gene. CDR3 loop: CASSPSSGRAHGDTQYF. The CDR3 DNA sequence: TGTGCCAGCAGCCCCTCTAGCGGGAGGGCCCATGGAGATACGCAGTATTTT.

The table lists this clonotype with a few counts. V usage is TRBV5-5 and J usage is TRBJ2-7; 8 bases align to TRBD1. CDR1 and CDR2 (germline): SGHKS, YYEKEE (reference sequence). CDR3 length: 15 amino acids. The ends lost 2 bases at V and 7 bases at J; junction bases unmatched: 11. CDR3 bases: TGTGCCAGCAGCTTTACTACCCAGGGGGCGCAGGAGCAGTACTTC. Translation gives CASSFTTQGAQEQYF.

This clonotype was detected ten times or more. The chain recombines TRBV7-9 with TRBJ2-7; 9 bases align to TRBD1. With 5 bases clipped from V and 1 base from J, the junction kept 18 bases outside the gene matches. Germline-derived CDR1 and CDR2 are SEHNR and FQNEAQ (reference sequence). CDR3 size: 19 residues. The DNA for the CDR3 is TGTGCCAGCAGCGACCAACCGGGACAGGGAAAGGTGTGGTCCTACGAGCAGTACTTC. This gives the protein CASSDQPGQGKVWSYEQYF.